The 29 T cell receptor beta chains presented below share a single source sample, sequenced in a study of cytomegalovirus exposure and HLA in healthy donors (TCRdb year 2017). Receptor libraries were prepared by the immunoSEQ multiplex PCR assay. For the multiplex PCR, a mixture combining 60 forward primers for TCR Vbeta segments and 13 reverse primers for TCR Jbeta segments was used. The table comes from immuneACCESS by way of TCRdb, which keeps in-frame sequences with V and J called. Part of the clones is missing from these tables; in studies checked, under half for an unresolved V gene and the rest for unknown reasons. For this sample there are 55,000 to 80,000 clones; roughly 73% appear just once. Jointly, the top ten make up approximately 22% of the sample. Sequencing used PBMCs. All receptors come from a woman in her thirties or forties in good health and CMV-seropositive.

J is TRBJ2-5 and V is TRBV11-2; perhaps TRBD1 as D (5 bases). There are 13 residues in the CDR3. Trimming removed 5 bases at V and 5 bases at J, with 12 bases between. Germline V lookup: CDR1 SGHAT, CDR2 FQNNGV. The CDR3 region has the DNA TGTGCCAGCAGCCTGGGGCTGGGGGAGACCCAGTACTTC. This encodes CASSLGLGETQYF.

The J gene is TRBJ2-3, the V gene TRBV11-3; 10 bases agree with TRBD2. Germline V lookup: CDR1 SGHNT, CDR2 YENEEA. V was clipped by 6 bases and J by 5 bases; unmatched bases: 5. This CDR3 is built from 14 residues. CDR3 sequence: CASRSGGAGDTQYF. In nucleotides, the CDR3 is TGTGCCAGCAGGAGCGGGGGGGCCGGAGATACGCAGTATTTT.

This rearrangement joins TRBV2 to TRBJ2-7; D gene unclear. Trimming pared 4 bases from V and 3 bases from J, leaving 4 bases between. The CDR3 has 11 amino acids. Per the germline V gene, CDR1 is SNHLY and CDR2 is FYNNEI. The DNA for the CDR3 is TGTGCCAGCAGTGCAGGCTACGAGCAGTACTTC. It encodes CASSAGYEQYF.

On this clone: At one end, the junction sequence differs from germline, possibly due to a read error. The same CDR3 is also encoded by other DNA sequences in this sample. The chain is built from TRBV25-1 and TRBJ2-3, with TRBD2 matching 11 bases. Germline lookup yields CDR1 MGHDK and CDR2 SYGVNS. CDR3 size: 16 residues. CDR3 protein: CASSDPLAGGADTQYF. The CDR3 DNA follows: TGTGCCAGCAGTGATCCCCTAGCGGGGGGAGCAGACACGCAGTATTTT.

The table lists this clone with a few counts. V gene TRBV7-9 combines with J gene TRBJ2-7; 8 bases map to TRBD1. Losses at the gene ends were 5 bases for V and 2 bases for J; bases not matched to a gene: 8. There are 15 residues in the CDR3. Germline V lookup: CDR1 SEHNR, CDR2 FQNEAQ (reference sequence). In DNA form, the CDR3 reads TGTGCCAGCAGCCCGGACAGGGTGCATCCCTACGAGCAGTACTTC. This sequence encodes CASSPDRVHPYEQYF.

This clone was counted only a few times. The chain links TRBV4-1 to TRBJ2-1; 11 bases agree with TRBD1. This CDR3 region has 17 residues. The junction had 11 bases not matched to a gene; V was cut back by 3 bases and J by 7 bases. In germline, CDR1 is MGHRA, CDR2 YSYEKL. The DNA of the CDR3 is TGCGCCAGCAGCCAGGAGCCCGGGACAGGGGGGGGAAATGAGCAGTTCTTC. Its protein product is CASSQEPGTGGGNEQFF.

V is TRBV11-2 and J is TRBJ2-1, with D perhaps matching TRBD2 (7 bases). CDR1 is SGHAT and CDR2 is FQNNGV in the germline V gene. The CDR3 sequence is 16 residues long. The V and J ends lost 5 bases and 9 bases respectively, with 23 bases between them. CDR3 DNA sequence: TGTGCCAGCAGCGGCAACCTCGGGGGGCAGGGCTTTGAGCAGTTCTTC. Its protein product is CASSGNLGGQGFEQFF.

This chain joins TRBV6-1 and TRBJ1-1; possibly TRBD1 for D (6 bases). Trimming took off 6 bases at V and 11 bases at J, with 19 bases between the two ends. CDR3 length: 13 residues. Per the germline V gene, CDR1 is MNHNS and CDR2 is SASEGT. The CDR3 loop reads CASSPRTVTGAFF. In nucleotides, the CDR3 is TGTGCCAGCAGCCCTAGGACAGTCACGGGGGCTTTCTTT.

About this clone itself: One end of the junction is discordant with germline, which a read error may explain. This rearrangement joins TRBV7-9 to TRBJ2-7, with unresolved D. The CDR3 length is 12 residues. Germline V gene data show CDR1 as SEHNR and CDR2 as FQNEAQ (reference sequence). The CDR3 region is CSSSWADYEQYF. Written as DNA, the CDR3 is TGTTCCAGCAGCTGGGCAGACTACGAGCAGTACTTC.

The chain has TRBV19 and TRBJ1-5; possibly TRBD1 for D (6 bases). Trimming took 6 bases from V and 3 from J, leaving 24 bases between them. The CDR3 runs to 18 residues. Germline lookup yields CDR1 LNHDA and CDR2 SQIVND (reference sequence). CDR3: CASSTRTGPGGFNQPQHF. The CDR3 nucleotides read TGTGCCAGTAGCACTCGAACAGGGCCCGGTGGATTCAATCAGCCCCAGCATTTT.

The chain uses TRBV10-3 and TRBJ2-1, with TRBD2 matching over 10 bases. CDR1 is ENHRY and CDR2 is SYGVKD in the germline V gene. The V gene end was trimmed by 8 bases and the J gene end by 7 bases; junction bases not matched to a gene: 17. The CDR3 sequence is 17 residues long. The CDR3 protein is CAIHMLAGVLGGNEQFF. CDR3 bases: TGTGCCATCCATATGCTAGCGGGGGTGCTCGGGGGTAATGAGCAGTTCTTC.

The chain recombines TRBV5-1 with TRBJ2-2; perhaps TRBD2 as D (6 bases). This CDR3 has 13 amino acids. The germline V gene encodes CDR1 SGHRS and CDR2 YFSETQ. V was clipped by 3 bases and J by 5 bases, with 8 bases between them. CDR3 sequence: CASSSRGTGELFF. CDR3 sequence (DNA): TGCGCCAGCAGCTCACGGGGGACCGGGGAGCTGTTTTTT.

This rearrangement joins TRBV27 to TRBJ2-2; 8 nucleotides match TRBD2. The CDR3 runs 16 residues. The germline CDR1 and CDR2 sequences are MNHEY and SMNVEV (reference sequence). With 1 base clipped from V and 4 bases from J, the junction kept 5 bases outside the gene matches. CDR3 sequence reads: CASSLWGGGSTGELFF. The CDR3 DNA sequence: TGTGCCAGCAGTTTATGGGGCGGGGGGTCCACCGGGGAGCTGTTTTTT.

The chain uses TRBV15 and TRBJ2-7; 7 bases fit TRBD1. The CDR3 totals 14 residues. Germline V lookup: CDR1 LNHNV, CDR2 YYDKDF (reference sequence). The J segment lost 2 bases and the V segment lost 8 bases, leaving 9 bases of the junction unmatched. The chain's CDR3 is CATASGTEAYEQYF. CDR3 DNA: TGTGCCACCGCCTCCGGGACAGAGGCCTACGAGCAGTACTTC.

The rearrangement joins TRBV12-5 to TRBJ2-7, with 9 bases aligning to TRBD1. In germline, CDR1 is LGHNT, CDR2 FRNRAP. CDR3 length: 15 residues. After removal of 6 bases from V and 6 bases from J, the junction contained 12 bases not matched to a gene. CDR3 bases: TGTGCTAGTGGCCCACCGGGACAGGGATGGTTCGAGCAGTACTTC. Protein product: CASGPPGQGWFEQYF.

J is TRBJ1-5 and V is TRBV13, with D possibly TRBD1 on 5 matching bases. Per the germline V gene, CDR1 is PRHDT and CDR2 is FYEKMQ (reference sequence). Trimming took 5 bases from V and 8 from J, leaving 16 bases between them. The CDR3 is 14 residues long. CDR3 loop: CASSLGHTREPQHF. CDR3 coding DNA: TGTGCCAGCAGCCTCGGACACACCAGAGAGCCCCAGCATTTT.

This clone was detected only once. The rearrangement links TRBV6-5 to TRBJ1-1; D is unresolved. Germline CDR1 MNHEY, CDR2 SVGAGI. Deletions cut 8 bases from V and 2 bases from J, with 9 bases between. The CDR3 contains 12 residues. CDR3 loop: CASGTVNTEAFF. CDR3 nucleotide sequence: TGTGCCAGCGGTACGGTAAACACTGAAGCTTTCTTT.

The chain has TRBV7-2 and TRBJ2-7; D is unclear. V dropped 7 bases and J dropped 3 bases, with 10 bases sitting between them. This CDR3 comprises 12 residues. The germline gives CDR1 SGHTA, CDR2 FQGNSA. The CDR3 is CASTNNYYEQYF. The CDR3, as DNA: TGTGCCAGCACCAACAATTACTACGAGCAGTACTTC. Drawing the rest from reference TRBV7-2 and TRBJ2-7, the complete variable domain is GAGVSQSPSNKVTEKGKDVELRCDPISGHTALYWYRQSLGQGLEFLIYFQGNSAPDKSGLPSDRFSAERTGGSVSTLTIQRTQQEDSAVYLCASTNNYYEQYFGPGTRLTVT.

V is TRBV19 and J is TRBJ1-2; 9 bases are a match to TRBD1. CDR1 LNHDA and CDR2 SQIVND come from the germline V gene (reference sequence). The trim removed 5 bases at V and 6 bases at J, leaving 4 bases unmatched. The CDR3 is 13 amino acids. In DNA form, the CDR3 reads TGTGCCAGTAGTCCGCGGACAGGGGATGGCTACACCTTC. Protein: CASSPRTGDGYTF.

This chain connects TRBV7-6 to TRBJ2-7, with 9 positions matching TRBD1. J lost 4 bases, V lost 4 bases, and 14 bases had no gene match. The CDR3 is 17 residues long. Germline V lookup: CDR1 SGHVS, CDR2 FNYEAQ. CDR3 amino acids: CASSSSPSGQGSYEQYF. The DNA for the CDR3 is TGTGCCAGCAGCTCCTCCCCTTCGGGACAGGGATCTTACGAGCAGTACTTC.

This chain links TRBV5-1 with TRBJ1-2; 7 nucleotides match TRBD1. Unmatched junction bases numbered 5, after V lost 1 base and J lost 8 bases. Germline CDR1 reads SGHRS; CDR2 reads YFSETQ. The CDR3 sequence is 13 residues long. CDR3 DNA: TGCGCCAGCAGCTTGACAGGGGAGTGGGGCTACACCTTC. Its translation: CASSLTGEWGYTF.

The CDR3 sequence is CASSLTGPFRDEQYF. CDR3 nucleotides: TGTGCCAGCAGCCTGACAGGGCCTTTCCGAGACGAGCAGTACTTC. The gene calls are TRBV11-2 and TRBJ2-7, with TRBD1 matching over 7 bases. Germline V gene lookup returns CDR1 SGHAT and CDR2 FQNNGV. The junction had 12 bases not matched to a gene; V was cut back by 5 bases and J by 5 bases. The CDR3 is made up of 15 amino acids.

Only a few counts were recorded for this clone. The CDR3 nucleotides read TGTGCCAGCATCGAGTTTGACTTAGGGGGTGAAAAACTGTTTTTT. Protein product: CASIEFDLGGEKLFF. This chain connects TRBV2 to TRBJ1-4; TRBD1 is a possible D gene (6 bases). This CDR3 has 15 amino acids. V was clipped by 7 bases and J by 7 bases, with 19 bases between them. Germline loops: CDR1 SNHLY, CDR2 FYNNEI.

The chain recombines TRBV19 with TRBJ2-2, with 9 bases aligning to TRBD1. The CDR3 spans 14 residues. Trimming removed 7 bases from V and 5 bases from J; junction bases left unmatched: 5. The germline CDR1 and CDR2 sequences are LNHDA and SQIVND (reference sequence). The CDR3 DNA reads as TGTGCCAGTATCCGGGACAGGGATACCGGGGAGCTGTTTTTT. The encoded protein is CASIRDRDTGELFF.

This clone has more than one count but fewer than ten. This chain connects TRBV6-5 to TRBJ2-1, with 8 bases matching TRBD2. This CDR3 region has 15 residues. V trimming: 8 bases; J trimming: 4 bases; junction bases outside the gene matches: 10. The germline V gene has CDR1 MNHEY and CDR2 SVGAGI. CDR3 DNA sequence: TGTGCCAGCTCCCTGCTGGCTAGCGGGTACAATGAGCAGTTCTTC. As protein: CASSLLASGYNEQFF.

The genes are TRBV6-5 and TRBJ2-7; TRBD2 agrees at 7 bases. The CDR3 contains 15 residues. With 6 bases clipped from V and 3 bases from J, the junction kept 11 bases outside the gene matches. Germline V lookup: CDR1 MNHEY, CDR2 SVGAGI. The CDR3 reads CASSLILSGGYEQYF. The CDR3 DNA reads TGTGCCAGCAGCCTGATTCTTTCGGGGGGCTACGAGCAGTACTTC.

The chain uses TRBV9 and TRBJ1-1, with 8 bases matching TRBD1. V dropped 4 bases and J dropped 5; count of bases not matched to a gene: 16. The CDR3 extends over 17 amino acids. Germline CDR1 SGDLS, CDR2 YYNGEE. The CDR3 coding sequence is TGTGCCAGCAGCTCCGGACAGGGTAGTGGATTGGGGACTGAAGCTTTCTTT. It codes for CASSSGQGSGLGTEAFF.

The rearrangement joins TRBV28 to TRBJ2-3, with 9 positions matching TRBD1. V lost 8 bases to trimming and J lost 3 bases; unmatched junction nucleotides: 9. The CDR3 has 15 amino acids. The germline V gene encodes CDR1 MDHEN and CDR2 SYDVKM. Here the CDR3 reads CASLNRQGVTDTQYF. In DNA, the CDR3 is TGTGCCAGCCTTAATCGACAGGGGGTGACAGATACGCAGTATTTT. Based on the CDR3 plus reference TRBV28 and TRBJ2-3, the full variable domain is DVKVTQSSRYLVKRTGEKVFLECVQDMDHENMFWYRQDPGLGLRLIYFSYDVKMKEKGDIPEGYSVSREKKERFSLILESASTNQTSMYLCASLNRQGVTDTQYFGPGTRLTVL.

This chain joins TRBV9 and TRBJ1-1, with D unresolved. Trimming shortened V by 2 bases and J by 1 base, and 9 bases separated the two germline ends. The germline V gene encodes CDR1 SGDLS and CDR2 YYNGEE. CDR3 size: 14 residues. CDR3 sequence reads: CASSVGSQNTEAFF. CDR3 nucleotide sequence: TGTGCCAGCAGCGTGGGGAGCCAGAACACTGAAGCTTTCTTT.